Sequencing of this T cell receptor (beta chain) was carried out in a study of T cell responses to AZD1222 COVID-19 vaccine. Points from the study as a whole: Donors skewed white British and female; clonal diversity was possibly underestimated. The study identified only a handful of AZD1222 recipients as seropositive at baseline. Reports say nearly half of spike-specific TCRs go after unmutated variant regions.

The CDR3 covers 11 residues. Germline V CDR1 and CDR2: DFQATT, SNEGSKA (reference sequence). V lost 6 bases and J 8 bases, leaving 13 bases between the germline ends. The method was immunoSEQ multiplex PCR; TCRdb's version includes in-frame clones alone and lacks a portion of them. This repertoire shows fewer than 300,000 clones, approximately 95% found once; its top ten account for around 0.5%. To note about this clone: Its specificity is not known.

The sequenced sample was peripheral blood, obtained on day 0 of AZD1222 vaccination. This receptor was obtained from an adult in good health. The V gene is TRBV20-1, the J gene TRBJ1-2; D gene uncertain. The CDR3 DNA reads TGCAGTGCCAAAAGACAACGGGGCTACACCTTC. It yields the protein CSAKRQRGYTF.